Listed below are T cell receptor beta chains from one sample, sequenced in a study of blood T cell repertoires in COVID-19. The method was immunoSEQ multiplex PCR; TCRdb's version includes in-frame clones alone and lacks a portion of them. There are around 290,000 clones in the sample; 90% occur only once, and 1% to 1.3% lies in the top ten. The sequenced sample was PBMCs or T cells enriched from blood (not recorded which). The receptor set was obtained from a woman aged 25 to 39 who had recovered from COVID-19. Both conserved end residues are part of each CDR3. A D gene is named only where the DNA matches it firmly. Some rows have no size entry. The others give once, few or many, or a class for an expanded clone.

length: 14; size: NA; J: TRBJ2-1; D: TRBD2; V: TRBV9; CDR3: CASNPGLAEDEQFF; DNA: TGTGCCAGCAACCCGGGACTAGCGGAGGATGAGCAGTTCTTC
length: 15; size: NA; J: TRBJ2-7; D: TRBD1; V: TRBV30; CDR3: CAWVSPGQGSYEQYF; DNA: TGTGCCTGGGTTAGTCCGGGACAGGGGTCCTACGAGCAGTACTTC
length: 13; size: NA; J: TRBJ2-7; D: NA; V: TRBV12-3/TRBV12-4; CDR3: CASSLVDSYEQYF; DNA: TGTGCTAGCAGTTTGGTGGACAGCTACGAGCAGTACTTC
length: 14; size: NA; J: TRBJ2-5; D: NA; V: TRBV20-1; CDR3: CSASPELLQETQYF; DNA: TGCAGTGCTAGTCCTGAACTCCTCCAAGAGACCCAGTACTTC
length: 11; size: NA; J: TRBJ2-5; D: NA; V: TRBV6-2/TRBV6-3; CDR3: CASSRGETQYF; DNA: TGTGCCAGCAGCAGGGGAGAGACCCAGTACTTC
length: 16; size: NA; J: TRBJ1-4; D: NA; V: TRBV11-2; CDR3: CASSLGAGSTNEKLFF; DNA: TGTGCCAGCAGCTTAGGGGCAGGGTCGACTAATGAAAAACTGTTTTTT
length: 11; size: NA; J: TRBJ1-1; D: NA; V: TRBV12-5; CDR3: CAPLATTEAFF; DNA: TGTGCTCCACTTGCTACCACTGAAGCTTTCTTT
length: 14; size: NA; J: TRBJ1-5; D: NA; V: TRBV6-5; CDR3: CASIKGDIDQPQHF; DNA: TGTGCCAGTATAAAGGGGGACATTGATCAGCCCCAGCATTTT
length: 16; size: NA; J: TRBJ2-1; D: TRBD2; V: TRBV19; CDR3: CASNPSAGASGHEQFF; DNA: TGTGCCAGTAATCCGTCGGCGGGAGCCTCGGGCCATGAGCAGTTCTTC
length: 15; size: NA; J: TRBJ1-2; D: TRBD1; V: TRBV19; CDR3: CASRWTGASAEGYTF; DNA: TGTGCCAGCCGGTGGACAGGGGCATCGGCGGAGGGCTACACCTTC
length: 15; size: NA; J: TRBJ1-2; D: TRBD1; V: TRBV7-2; CDR3: CASSRDRVFPDGYTF; DNA: TGTGCCAGCAGCCGGGACAGGGTCTTTCCGGATGGCTACACCTTC
length: 12; size: NA; J: TRBJ2-3; D: NA; V: TRBV28; CDR3: CASSPRLSQEYF; DNA: TGTGCCAGCAGTCCGCGATTATCTCAGGAGTATTTT
length: 15; size: once; J: TRBJ2-3; D: TRBD1; V: TRBV28; CDR3: CASSFGGQGTDTQYF; DNA: TGTGCCAGCAGTTTTGGGGGACAGGGCACAGATACGCAGTATTTT
length: 18; size: NA; J: TRBJ2-1; D: NA; V: TRBV4-1; CDR3: CASSQDGMGRISYNEQFF; DNA: TGCGCCAGCAGCCAAGATGGCATGGGGCGGATCTCCTACAATGAGCAGTTCTTC
length: 15; size: NA; J: TRBJ1-5; D: NA; V: TRBV6-6; CDR3: CASSREGGSNQPQHF; DNA: TGTGCCAGCAGTCGAGAAGGAGGAAGCAATCAGCCCCAGCATTTT
length: 14; size: NA; J: TRBJ1-1; D: NA; V: TRBV6-5; CDR3: CASSPTGGIFEAFF; DNA: TGTGCCAGCAGTCCCACTGGAGGGATCTTTGAAGCTTTCTTT
length: 16; size: once; J: TRBJ2-1; D: TRBD1; V: TRBV3-1/TRBV3-2; CDR3: CASSQGTGAKVNEQFF; DNA: TGTGCCAGCAGCCAAGGGACAGGGGCAAAGGTCAATGAGCAGTTCTTC
length: 13; size: NA; J: TRBJ1-1; D: NA; V: TRBV28; CDR3: CALGGGGKTEAFF; DNA: TGTGCTCTTGGGGGGGGTGGTAAAACTGAAGCTTTCTTT
length: 12; size: NA; J: TRBJ2-1; D: NA; V: TRBV28; CDR3: CASSFSRGREFF; DNA: TGTGCCAGCAGTTTTAGTCGTGGGAGAGAGTTCTTC
length: 15; size: NA; J: TRBJ1-2; D: TRBD1; V: TRBV9; CDR3: CASSVGRLDRVGYTF; DNA: TGTGCCAGCAGCGTAGGGAGGTTGGACAGGGTTGGCTACACCTTC
length: 16; size: NA; J: TRBJ1-5; D: NA; V: TRBV28; CDR3: CASRTSAGGVNQPQHF; DNA: TGTGCCAGCAGGACCTCCGCGGGGGGCGTCAATCAGCCCCAGCATTTT
length: 16; size: few; J: TRBJ2-1; D: TRBD2; V: TRBV6-2/TRBV6-3; CDR3: CASSSQTSGDYNEQFF; DNA: TGTGCCAGCAGTTCCCAAACTAGCGGTGATTACAATGAGCAGTTCTTC
length: 14; size: NA; J: TRBJ2-2; D: NA; V: TRBV6-4; CDR3: CASSKLASTGELFF; DNA: TGTGCCAGCAGTAAGCTAGCGAGCACCGGGGAGCTGTTTTTT
length: 15; size: NA; J: TRBJ1-2; D: NA; V: TRBV5-1; CDR3: CASSLDKYRADGYTF; DNA: TGCGCCAGCAGCTTGGACAAGTACAGGGCTGATGGCTACACCTTC
length: 16; size: NA; J: TRBJ2-3; D: NA; V: TRBV24-1; CDR3: CATSDKTSLSTDTQYF; DNA: TGTGCCACCAGTGATAAAACTAGCCTAAGCACAGATACGCAGTATTTT
length: 17; size: NA; J: TRBJ2-3; D: TRBD2; V: TRBV7-9; CDR3: CASSLPLTSGRPDTQYF; DNA: TGTGCCAGCAGCTTACCACTGACTAGCGGGAGACCAGATACGCAGTATTTT
length: 15; size: once; J: TRBJ2-1; D: TRBD2; V: TRBV4-1; CDR3: CASSLANGGFNEQFF; DNA: TGCGCCAGCAGCCTCGCCAACGGGGGGTTCAATGAGCAGTTCTTC
length: 15; size: NA; J: TRBJ1-3; D: NA; V: TRBV7-2; CDR3: CASSPTDTSGNTIYF; DNA: TGTGCCAGCAGCCCAACGGACACCTCTGGAAACACCATATATTTT
length: 14; size: NA; J: TRBJ2-7; D: NA; V: TRBV7-9; CDR3: CASSRRDTSYEQYF; DNA: TGTGCCAGCAGCCGACGGGACACATCCTACGAGCAGTACTTC
length: 15; size: NA; J: TRBJ2-1; D: NA; V: TRBV2; CDR3: CASSERDLQYNEQFF; DNA: TGTGCCAGCAGTGAAAGGGACTTACAATACAATGAGCAGTTCTTC
length: 18; size: NA; J: TRBJ1-5; D: NA; V: TRBV19; CDR3: CASSIRFRRASSNQPQHF; DNA: TGTGCCAGTAGTATTCGGTTTCGCAGGGCGAGCAGCAATCAGCCCCAGCATTTT
length: 17; size: once; J: TRBJ2-3; D: TRBD1; V: TRBV18; CDR3: CASSPVLGQGRTDTQYF; DNA: TGTGCCAGCTCACCGGTTTTGGGACAGGGTAGGACAGATACGCAGTATTTT
length: 16; size: NA; J: TRBJ2-1; D: TRBD2; V: TRBV7-2; CDR3: CASRLEASGGYNEQFF; DNA: TGTGCCAGCAGGTTAGAGGCTAGCGGGGGTTACAATGAGCAGTTCTTC
length: 14; size: NA; J: TRBJ2-7; D: NA; V: TRBV18; CDR3: CASSPPDSYYEQYF; DNA: TGTGCCAGCTCACCCCCCGACAGTTACTACGAGCAGTACTTC
length: 15; size: NA; J: TRBJ2-2; D: NA; V: TRBV7-2; CDR3: CASSPRRLAHGELFF; DNA: TGTGCCAGCAGCCCCCGCCGCCTAGCCCACGGGGAGCTGTTTTTT
length: 15; size: few; J: TRBJ2-7; D: TRBD2; V: TRBV10-2; CDR3: CASSRRREGLYEQYF; DNA: TGCGCCAGCAGTAGGCGGCGGGAGGGCCTCTACGAGCAGTACTTC
length: 16; size: NA; J: TRBJ2-1; D: TRBD2; V: TRBV7-9; CDR3: CASSLELAGERNEQFF; DNA: TGTGCCAGCAGCTTAGAACTAGCGGGAGAGCGGAATGAGCAGTTCTTC
length: 17; size: NA; J: TRBJ1-2; D: TRBD1; V: TRBV4-3; CDR3: CASSLRGRTASNYGYTF; DNA: TGCGCCAGCAGCCTAAGGGGGCGGACAGCTTCTAACTATGGCTACACCTTC
length: 16; size: NA; J: TRBJ2-2; D: TRBD2; V: TRBV4-3; CDR3: CASSQDMREYTGELFF; DNA: TGCGCCAGCAGCCAAGACATGCGGGAGTACACCGGGGAGCTGTTTTTT
length: 16; size: NA; J: TRBJ2-3; D: NA; V: TRBV9; CDR3: CASSPRILPSTDTQYF; DNA: TGTGCCAGCAGCCCCAGGATCTTACCTAGCACAGATACGCAGTATTTT
length: 16; size: NA; J: TRBJ2-1; D: TRBD1; V: TRBV9; CDR3: CASSPKGQKAYNEQFF; DNA: TGTGCCAGCAGCCCGAAGGGACAGAAAGCCTACAATGAGCAGTTCTTC
length: 14; size: NA; J: TRBJ1-1; D: NA; V: TRBV28; CDR3: CASSLWTTNTEAFF; DNA: TGTGCCAGCAGTTTATGGACTACGAACACTGAAGCTTTCTTT
length: 16; size: NA; J: TRBJ2-7; D: NA; V: TRBV21-1; CDR3: CASSVGQSEVSYEQYF; DNA: TGTGCCAGCAGTGTTGGACAGTCTGAAGTCTCCTACGAGCAGTACTTC
length: 13; size: NA; J: TRBJ2-7; D: TRBD1; V: TRBV27; CDR3: CASSFQGAYEQYF; DNA: TGTGCCAGCAGTTTCCAGGGGGCGTACGAGCAGTACTTC
length: 15; size: NA; J: TRBJ1-5; D: NA; V: TRBV10-3; CDR3: CAISGEGTEFQPQHF; DNA: TGTGCCATCAGTGGCGAAGGTACAGAATTCCAGCCCCAGCATTTT
length: 15; size: NA; J: TRBJ2-3; D: TRBD2; V: TRBV11-2; CDR3: CASSLRGGSTDTQYF; DNA: TGTGCCAGCAGCTTAAGGGGCGGGAGTACAGATACGCAGTATTTT
length: 15; size: NA; J: TRBJ1-4; D: NA; V: TRBV5-4; CDR3: CASSYKTGENEKLFF; DNA: TGTGCCAGCAGCTACAAGACAGGTGAAAATGAAAAACTGTTTTTT
length: 17; size: NA; J: TRBJ1-5; D: NA; V: TRBV7-9; CDR3: CASSLVGGGKRGQPQHF; DNA: TGTGCCAGCAGCTTAGTGGGGGGAGGCAAGAGGGGTCAGCCCCAGCATTTT
length: 14; size: NA; J: TRBJ2-7; D: TRBD2; V: TRBV5-8; CDR3: CASSQPGAGVVQYF; DNA: TGTGCCAGCAGCCAGCCCGGGGCGGGAGTGGTGCAGTACTTC
length: 14; size: NA; J: TRBJ2-1; D: TRBD1; V: TRBV10-3; CDR3: CAIRGQSSYNEQFF; DNA: TGTGCCATCAGGGGACAGTCCTCCTACAATGAGCAGTTCTTC
length: 14; size: NA; J: TRBJ2-5; D: TRBD2; V: TRBV5-1; CDR3: CASSFGGRGETQYF; DNA: TGCGCCAGCAGCTTCGGCGGGAGAGGAGAGACCCAGTACTTC
length: 13; size: NA; J: TRBJ1-2; D: NA; V: TRBV6-5; CDR3: CASSKRSNYGYTF; DNA: TGTGCCAGCAGTAAGAGGTCTAACTATGGCTACACCTTC
length: 13; size: NA; J: TRBJ2-7; D: NA; V: TRBV6-2/TRBV6-3; CDR3: CASSYSSSYEQYF; DNA: TGTGCCAGCAGTTACTCGAGTAGCTACGAGCAGTACTTC
length: 15; size: NA; J: TRBJ1-5; D: NA; V: TRBV5-8; CDR3: CASSLGQVDNQPQHF; DNA: TGTGCCAGCAGCTTGGGGCAGGTGGATAATCAGCCCCAGCATTTT
length: 14; size: NA; J: TRBJ1-2; D: NA; V: TRBV30; CDR3: CAWSVKSAEGGYTF; DNA: TGTGCCTGGAGTGTAAAAAGTGCGGAGGGGGGCTACACCTTC